This passage covers 22 T cell receptor beta chains from one sample sequenced in a study of T-cell reconstitution after alpha-beta-depleted transplantation in children. For TCRbeta, the library was prepared with unique molecular identifiers. TCRdb itself ran the PCR reads through MiXCR, one entry per CDR3 protein. The sample includes 90,000 to 120,000 distinct CDR3 sequences, 5.5% to 6.5% of them seen just once. Sample: PBMCs, mostly from graft donor cells, taken 360 days after TCRalphabeta/CD19-depleted stem cell transplant. Receptors originate from a male patient aged 2 to 9 who had a stem cell transplant for acute lymphoblastic leukemia, so the T cells may come from the graft donor.

CDR3 sequence: CASSSAEAFF. The CDR3 DNA reads TGTGCCAGCAGCTCGGCTGAAGCTTTCTTT. This rearrangement joins TRBV7-9 to TRBJ1-1; D ambiguous. This CDR3 spans 10 amino acids. Germline CDR1 reads SEHNR; CDR2 reads FQNEAQ (reference sequence). V lost 4 bases and J 6 bases, leaving 3 bases between the germline ends.

This clonotype was seen at least ten times. This chain joins TRBV6-5 and TRBJ2-7; no clear D gene. Trimming shortened V by 5 bases and J by 0 bases, and 14 bases separated the two germline ends. The V gene's germline CDR1 is MNHEY and CDR2 SVGAGI. The CDR3 loop spans 15 amino acids. Written as DNA, the CDR3 is TGTGCCAGCAGTAATGAGGCGGCTATCTCCTACGAGCAGTACTTC. Amino acids: CASSNEAAISYEQYF.

This clonotype was counted ten times or more. J is TRBJ2-3 and V is TRBV12-3 or TRBV12-4, with D perhaps matching TRBD2 (6 bases). The CDR3 contains 12 residues. V was clipped by 7 bases and J by 5 bases, with 10 bases between them. CDR3 region: CASMVGGDTQYF. CDR3 DNA sequence: TGTGCCAGCATGGTCGGGGGAGATACGCAGTATTTT.

This clonotype was detected ten times or more. The chain employs TRBV7-9 and TRBJ2-7; 10 positions agree with TRBD1. The CDR3 contains 15 residues. J gave up 0 bases and V 7 bases, and 6 bases lay outside the gene matches. CDR1 is SEHNR, CDR2 FQNEAQ, per germline (reference sequence). Here the CDR3 reads CASTPRDRGSYEQYF. CDR3 sequence (DNA): TGTGCCAGCACCCCACGGGACAGGGGCTCCTACGAGCAGTACTTC.

In this sample, this clonotype turned up a few times. CDR3 residues: CASSSGTAYGYTF. The CDR3 DNA sequence: TGTGCCAGCAGCTCCGGGACAGCTTATGGCTACACCTTC. This chain connects TRBV7-9 to TRBJ1-2, with 7 bases fitting TRBD1. Per the germline V gene, CDR1 is SEHNR and CDR2 is FQNEAQ (reference sequence). The CDR3 consists of 13 residues. Trimming took 4 bases from V and 5 from J; bases not matched to a gene: 4.

This clonotype was seen many times. This chain joins TRBV29-1 and TRBJ1-2; D uncertain. The V end was cut by 0 bases, the J end by 2 bases, with 4 bases between. CDR3 size: 12 residues. Looked up from germline, CDR1 is SQVTM and CDR2 is ANQGSEA. CDR3 DNA sequence: TGCAGCGTTGAAGAACACAACTATGGCTACACCTTC. The encoded protein is CSVEEHNYGYTF.

This clonotype has ten or more counts. V usage is TRBV20-1 and J usage is TRBJ2-2; TRBD2 matches at 8 bases. With 4 bases clipped from V and 4 bases from J, the junction kept 8 bases outside the gene matches. The CDR3 has 15 residues. CDR1 is DFQATT and CDR2 is SNEGSKA in the germline V gene (reference sequence). The CDR3 reads CSATYASGPTGELFF. The CDR3 DNA is TGCAGTGCTACCTACGCTAGCGGGCCCACCGGGGAGCTGTTTTTT.

This clonotype showed up many times. The chain couples TRBV10-3 to TRBJ2-7; D gene uncertain. The CDR3 loop spans 12 amino acids. Per the germline V gene, CDR1 is ENHRY and CDR2 is SYGVKD. Trimming pared 3 bases from V and 1 base from J, leaving 4 bases between. The CDR3 nucleotides are TGTGCCATCAGTGACAGTTCCTACGAGCAGTACTTC. This sequence encodes CAISDSSYEQYF.

This clonotype was detected many times. The V and J genes are TRBV5-6 and TRBJ2-7, with D tentatively TRBD2 (6 bases). V dropped 0 bases and J dropped 1 base, with 11 bases sitting between them. Germline CDR1 reads SGHDT; CDR2 reads YYEEEE. This CDR3 spans 15 amino acids. The CDR3 loop is CASSLGVSGSYEQYF. CDR3 coding DNA: TGTGCCAGCAGCTTGGGGGTTAGCGGATCCTACGAGCAGTACTTC.

The chain has TRBV3-1 and TRBJ2-1, with 11 bases lining up with TRBD2. The CDR3 extends over 18 amino acids. Looked up from germline, CDR1 is LGHDT and CDR2 is YNNKEL (reference sequence). V lost 10 bases to trimming and J lost 2 bases; unmatched junction nucleotides: 16. The CDR3 sequence is CATCKDFPSGGTYNEQFF. Here the CDR3 DNA reads TGTGCCACCTGCAAAGATTTCCCTAGCGGGGGGACCTACAATGAGCAGTTCTTC.

Many counts were recorded for this clonotype. This sequence joins TRBV27 and TRBJ1-5, with unresolved D. V lost 7 bases to trimming and J lost 1 base, with 14 bases between them. The CDR3 totals 15 residues. Germline-derived CDR1 and CDR2 are MNHEY and SMNVEV (reference sequence). The CDR3 DNA sequence: TGTGCCAGCACCCCCCGCGGGCGCAGCAATCAGCCCCAGCATTTT. Its translation: CASTPRGRSNQPQHF.

This clonotype turned up a few times. CDR3: CASSSGLPGNEQFF. The CDR3, as DNA: TGTGCCAGCAGCAGCGGGCTTCCAGGCAATGAGCAGTTCTTC. The chain recombines TRBV7-3 with TRBJ2-1, with D tentatively TRBD2 (6 bases). Trimming left V 5 bases short and J 6 bases short, with 14 bases between. The CDR3 has 14 residues. Germline V gene sequence: CDR1 SGHTA, CDR2 FQGTGA.

The rearrangement uses TRBV5-6 and TRBJ2-7, with D possibly being TRBD2 (5 bases). V lost 0 bases and J lost 0, with 7 bases in between. This CDR3 is 14 amino acids long. The germline V gene has CDR1 SGHDT and CDR2 YYEEEE. As DNA, the CDR3 is TGTGCCAGCAGCTTGGGTAGCGCCTCCTACGAGCAGTACTTC. Protein: CASSLGSASYEQYF.

In its sample, this clonotype was seen many times. The genes are TRBV5-1 and TRBJ2-3; D gene ambiguous. The length of the CDR3 is 16 residues. Germline CDR1 reads SGHRS; CDR2 reads YFSETQ. The V and J ends lost 1 base and 3 bases respectively, with 15 bases between them. The CDR3 nucleotides are TGCGCCAGCAGCTTGCGAGGCTCACCCCGGACAGATACGCAGTATTTT. Amino acid sequence: CASSLRGSPRTDTQYF.

For this clonotype: A much bigger clone sits one base away, suggesting this may be a read error. This chain connects TRBV6-1 to TRBJ2-1, with D unresolved. Germline assignment: CDR1 MNHNS and CDR2 SASEGT. CDR3 size: 14 residues. CDR3 bases: TGTGCCAGCAGAGAGGCCCGTAAGGGCAATGAGCAGCTCTTC. Translation gives CASREARKGNEQLF.

This clonotype was found a few times. This chain joins TRBV7-8 and TRBJ2-5; TRBD2 is a possible D gene (7 bases). Trimming pared 5 bases from V and 4 bases from J, leaving 14 bases between. Germline loops: CDR1 SGHVS, CDR2 FQNEAQ. The CDR3 is 14 residues long. The chain's CDR3 is CASSKGGPRETQYF. DNA for the CDR3: TGTGCCAGCAGCAAGGGGGGGCCGAGAGAGACCCAGTACTTC.

This clonotype turned up a few times. V usage is TRBV7-9 and J usage is TRBJ2-7, with D maybe TRBD2 (5 bases). Germline-derived CDR1 and CDR2 are SEHNR and FQNEAQ (reference sequence). The CDR3 has 16 residues. V shed 7 bases and J shed 6 bases, with 25 bases lying between them. The CDR3 bases are TGTGCCAGCATCCCTATCGGATCCTTTAAGGCGGGCGAGCAGTACTTC. It translates to CASIPIGSFKAGEQYF.

This clonotype has at least ten counts. V usage is TRBV29-1 and J usage is TRBJ2-7; D call uncertain. The CDR3 loop spans 13 amino acids. Trimming took off 2 bases at V and 0 bases at J, with 8 bases between the two ends. The germline V gene has CDR1 SQVTM and CDR2 ANQGSEA. The CDR3 protein is CSVETPFSYEQYF. The CDR3 bases are TGCAGCGTTGAAACCCCCTTCTCCTACGAGCAGTACTTC.

This clonotype was detected ten times or more. This chain joins TRBV5-1 and TRBJ1-1, with D uncertain. Trimming shortened V by 0 bases and J by 4 bases, and 10 bases separated the two germline ends. This CDR3 has 14 residues. Looked up from germline, CDR1 is SGHRS and CDR2 is YFSETQ. CDR3 region: CASSLEPRGTEAFF. The CDR3 DNA is TGCGCCAGCAGCTTGGAACCGCGGGGCACTGAAGCTTTCTTT. The variable domain in full, completed from reference TRBV5-1 and TRBJ1-1, reads KAGVTQTPRYLIKTRGQQVTLSCSPISGHRSVSWYQQTPGQGLQFLFEYFSETQRNKGNFPGRFSGRQFSNSRSEMNVSTLELGDSALYLCASSLEPRGTEAFFGQGTRLTVV.

This clonotype was seen at least ten times. The CDR3 is CSVDTGIGRSNTEAFF. Written as DNA, the CDR3 is TGCAGCGTTGACACAGGGATAGGGCGTTCGAACACTGAAGCTTTCTTT. V usage is TRBV29-1 and J usage is TRBJ1-1; D may be TRBD1 (6 bases). V dropped 3 bases and J dropped 1 base, with 18 bases sitting between them. The CDR3 consists of 16 residues. CDR1 is SQVTM, CDR2 ANQGSEA, per germline. Combining the CDR3 with reference TRBV29-1 and TRBJ1-1 gives the whole variable domain SAVISQKPSRDICQRGTSLTIQCQVDSQVTMMFWYRQQPGQSLTLIATANQGSEATYESGFVIDKFPISRPNLTFSTLTVSNMSPEDSSIYLCSVDTGIGRSNTEAFFGQGTRLTVV.

This chain connects TRBV28 to TRBJ2-1, with 7 bases that match TRBD1. The CDR3 has 14 amino acids. Germline V gene lookup returns CDR1 MDHEN and CDR2 SYDVKM. Trimming at V came to 7 bases and at J to 3 bases, leaving 6 bases not matched to a gene. CDR3: CASKRQGHYNEQFF. CDR3 in DNA: TGTGCCAGCAAGAGACAGGGACACTACAATGAGCAGTTCTTC.

This clonotype showed up many times. The chain couples TRBV11-2 to TRBJ1-5, with D maybe TRBD1 (6 bases). The CDR3 totals 14 residues. The V end lost 5 bases, the J end lost 5 bases, and 13 bases lay between the germline ends. Germline V CDR1 and CDR2: SGHAT, FQNNGV. DNA of the CDR3: TGTGCCAGCAGCCAGGACAGTTTGGATCAGCCCCAGCATTTT. Translating it yields CASSQDSLDQPQHF.